A single sample is the source of the 7 T cell receptor beta chains below, sequenced in a study of cytomegalovirus exposure and HLA in healthy donors. The study ran its PCR with 60 Vbeta and 13 Jbeta primers. Sequencing was performed with immunoSEQ multiplex PCR; in TCRdb, only in-frame clones are kept and a portion is missing. Seen here are roughly 200,000 clones, almost 85% observed once, and the top ten hold approximately 2.1%. What was sequenced was PBMCs. These receptors all stem from a woman in her fifties or sixties in good health and CMV-seronegative.

V and J are TRBV19 and TRBJ2-6; 9 bases map to TRBD1. CDR1 LNHDA and CDR2 SQIVND come from the germline V gene (reference sequence). V shed 1 base, J shed 0 bases, and the junction held 4 bases outside the gene matches. The CDR3 loop spans 18 amino acids. The CDR3 DNA reads TGTGCCAGTAGTATAGGGACAGGGGAGGGCTCTGGGGCCAACGTCCTGACTTTC. This gives the protein CASSIGTGEGSGANVLTF. Filled out from reference TRBV19 and TRBJ2-6, the complete variable domain reads DGGITQSPKYLFRKEGQNVTLSCEQNLNHDAMYWYRQDPGQGLRLIYYSQIVNDFQKGDIAEGYSVSREKKESFPLTVTSAQKNPTAFYLCASSIGTGEGSGANVLTFGAGSRLTVL.

The genes are TRBV27 and TRBJ1-6, with D unclear. CDR3 size: 18 residues. The germline V gene encodes CDR1 MNHEY and CDR2 SMNVEV (reference sequence). Trimming took 4 bases from V and 0 from J, leaving 16 bases between them. The CDR3 loop reads CASSWSSGSSSYNSPLHF. The CDR3 coding sequence is TGTGCCAGCAGTTGGAGCAGTGGCTCGAGCTCCTATAATTCACCCCTCCACTTT.

V and J are TRBV2 and TRBJ2-7; maybe TRBD1 (6 bases). The CDR3 spans 14 residues. The germline CDR1 and CDR2 sequences are SNHLY and FYNNEI. With 1 base removed from V and 4 bases from J, the gap between germline ends came to 11 bases. The CDR3 sequence: CASSEGGHQYEQYF. CDR3 nucleotide sequence: TGTGCCAGCAGTGAAGGGGGACACCAGTACGAGCAGTACTTC.

V is TRBV6-1 and J is TRBJ1-1, with 7 bases fitting TRBD1. This CDR3 has 15 amino acids. The germline V gene encodes CDR1 MNHNS and CDR2 SASEGT. With 2 bases clipped from V and 1 base from J, the junction kept 4 bases outside the gene matches. CDR3 loop: CASSEFGTENTEAFF. The CDR3, as DNA: TGTGCCAGCAGTGAATTCGGGACAGAGAACACTGAAGCTTTCTTT.

The chain uses TRBV19 and TRBJ2-2; 10 bases are a match to TRBD1. The CDR3 runs 15 residues. The trim removed 9 bases at V and 7 bases at J, leaving 11 bases unmatched. Germline V gene sequence: CDR1 LNHDA, CDR2 SQIVND (reference sequence). DNA for the CDR3: TGTGCCAGCACGTCCCGGGACAGGGGTAACGGGGAGCTGTTTTTT. It codes for CASTSRDRGNGELFF.

The chain couples TRBV2 to TRBJ1-4; 7 positions agree with TRBD1. There are 16 residues in the CDR3. V lost 6 bases to trimming and J lost 3 bases; unmatched junction nucleotides: 10. Germline V gene lookup returns CDR1 SNHLY and CDR2 FYNNEI. The CDR3 nucleotides are TGTGCCAGCAGCCCACCCGACAGGGTGGCTAATGAAAAACTGTTTTTT. It specifies CASSPPDRVANEKLFF.

J is TRBJ2-7 and V is TRBV7-9, with a tentative D call TRBD2 (6 bases). Germline V gives CDR1 SEHNR, CDR2 FQNEAQ (reference sequence). V was cut by 4 bases and J by 2 bases, with 18 bases left in between. This CDR3 comprises 16 residues. The CDR3 region has the DNA TGTGCCAGCAGCTCACCCCCTTACAGGACTACCTACGAGCAGTACTTC. It is translated as CASSSPPYRTTYEQYF.